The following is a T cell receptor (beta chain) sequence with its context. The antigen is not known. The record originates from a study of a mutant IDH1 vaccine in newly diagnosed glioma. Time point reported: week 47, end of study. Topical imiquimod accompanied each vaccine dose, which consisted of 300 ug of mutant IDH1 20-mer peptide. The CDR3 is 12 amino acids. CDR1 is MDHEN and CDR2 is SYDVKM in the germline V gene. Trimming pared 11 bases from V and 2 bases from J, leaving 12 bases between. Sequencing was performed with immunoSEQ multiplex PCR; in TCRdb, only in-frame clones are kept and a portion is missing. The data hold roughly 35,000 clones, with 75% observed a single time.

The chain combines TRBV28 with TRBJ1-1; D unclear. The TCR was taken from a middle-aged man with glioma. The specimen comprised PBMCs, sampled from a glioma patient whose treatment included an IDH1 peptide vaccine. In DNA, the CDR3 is TGTGCCTCCTCTGGGATCAACACTGAAGCTTTCTTT. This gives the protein CASSGINTEAFF.